The clone carrying this TCR beta chain was seen a handful of times. Its antigen is as yet unknown. It was with a sample-barcoded 5' primer and a J-beta primer mix that a second PCR of roughly 7 to 12 cycles was run. The template-switch adaptor was a 5' adaptor with 12 random nucleotides. It tagged each cDNA molecule. CDR3-containing paired-end reads numbering at least 2.5 million came from each sample. MiXCR was run by TCRdb on the 5' RACE reads, yielding one entry per CDR3 protein. The sample consists of some 1.5 million distinct CDR3 sequences, over 25% of them appearing once. The sample originates from a study of blood T cells in healthy people across ages. Study overall: T cells yielded about one barcoded beta molecule per two cells through template switching.

Whole-study findings and limits: Among T cells, TCR beta diversity per million cells dropped roughly linearly as age rose.

The sequence was obtained from a woman in her thirties in good health. Sample: blood.

The CDR3 DNA is TGCGCCAGCAGCTTGTCTACCTCCGGTAAGCGGATCTACAATGAGCAGTTCTTC. This codes for CASSLSTSGKRIYNEQFF. The gene calls are TRBV5-1 and TRBJ2-1; D is perhaps TRBD2 (5 bases). CDR1 is SGHRS and CDR2 is YFSETQ in the germline V gene. The CDR3 has 18 residues. Trimming removed 1 base from V and 3 bases from J, with 20 bases in between. The full variable domain, rest sourced from reference TRBV5-1 and TRBJ2-1, is KAGVTQTPRYLIKTRGQQVTLSCSPISGHRSVSWYQQTPGQGLQFLFEYFSETQRNKGNFPGRFSGRQFSNSRSEMNVSTLELGDSALYLCASSLSTSGKRIYNEQFFGPGTRLTVL.